Each of the 28 T cell receptor beta chains below was sequenced from the same sample in a study of blood T cell repertoires in COVID-19. Data came from immunoSEQ multiplex PCR; TCRdb stores just in-frame clones and leaves some out. Of around 70,000 clones detected, roughly 80% appear once; the ten largest clones hold about 6.9%. The material sequenced was peripheral blood. These receptors were taken from a man aged 55-75 years with acute or convalescent COVID-19.

The chain has TRBV6-5 and TRBJ1-5; 8 nucleotides match TRBD1. The CDR3 runs to 14 residues. The V gene end was trimmed by 6 bases and the J gene end by 13 bases; junction bases not matched to a gene: 14. Germline-derived CDR1 and CDR2 are MNHEY and SVGAGI. The CDR3 DNA sequence: TGTGCCAGCAGAGCGGCCGGGACAGGCTTGACACAGCATTTT. It is translated as CASRAAGTGLTQHF.

The chain recombines TRBV5-6 with TRBJ1-5; 8 nucleotides agree with TRBD1. Germline loops: CDR1 SGHDT, CDR2 YYEEEE. J gave up 8 bases and V 1 base, and 8 bases lay outside the gene matches. The CDR3 consists of 15 residues. The CDR3 DNA is TGTGCCAGCAGCTTGACAGGGGGACCTTTGGAGCCCCAGCATTTT. Its translation: CASSLTGGPLEPQHF.

This CDR3 reads CASSIDRSPFGYTF. CDR3 nucleotides: TGTGCCAGTAGTATAGACAGGTCCCCTTTCGGCTACACCTTC. V gene TRBV19 combines with J gene TRBJ1-2, with D hard to call. Per germline, CDR1 LNHDA and CDR2 SQIVND (reference sequence). V lost 0 bases and J 8 bases, leaving 13 bases between the germline ends. The CDR3 runs 14 residues.

The chain recombines TRBV18 with TRBJ2-3; tentatively, D is TRBD2 (5 bases). V lost 3 bases and J 0 bases, leaving 16 bases between the germline ends. The CDR3 is 17 amino acids. Germline V gene sequence: CDR1 KGHSH, CDR2 LQKENI. CDR3 coding DNA: TGTGCCAGCTCACCTTGGGCCAAGGACTTGAGCACAGATACGCAGTATTTT. Translating it yields CASSPWAKDLSTDTQYF.

For the CDR3, the DNA is TGTGCCAGCAGCCCACAGGGTGGGGACACCGGGGAGCTGTTTTTT. Translated: CASSPQGGDTGELFF. The chain recombines TRBV7-2 with TRBJ2-2; a possible D gene is TRBD1 (6 bases). This CDR3 spans 15 amino acids. V gave up 5 bases and J gave up 3 bases, with 13 bases separating them. Germline V gives CDR1 SGHTA, CDR2 FQGNSA.

The gene calls are TRBV18 and TRBJ1-6; a weak D match, TRBD1 (5 bases). Trimming removed 0 bases at V and 5 bases at J, with 8 bases between. Per the germline V gene, CDR1 is KGHSH and CDR2 is LQKENI. There are 15 residues in the CDR3. CDR3 sequence (DNA): TGTGCCAGCTCACCACCGAGACAGAATAATTCACCCCTCCACTTT. This codes for CASSPPRQNNSPLHF.

A few counts support this clone. The rearrangement links TRBV10-1 to TRBJ1-3, with D perhaps matching TRBD1 (6 bases). V was shortened by 3 bases and J by 6 bases, with 12 bases between the two germline ends. Per germline, CDR1 WNHNN and CDR2 SYGVQD (reference sequence). CDR3 length: 14 residues. Written as DNA, the CDR3 is TGCGCCAGCAGTGAACGGGGGGCAGAAAACACCATATATTTT. This codes for CASSERGAENTIYF.

The chain joins TRBV27 to TRBJ1-6, with D tentatively TRBD1 (6 bases). The CDR3 totals 15 residues. Germline V lookup: CDR1 MNHEY, CDR2 SMNVEV (reference sequence). V lost 6 bases, J lost 9 bases, and 18 bases lay in between. CDR3 DNA sequence: TGTGCCAGCAGAGAACCGTCACAGGGATTTTCACCCCTCCACTTT. Translating gives CASREPSQGFSPLHF.

This rearrangement joins TRBV11-3 to TRBJ2-3; 7 bases align to TRBD1. J lost 2 bases, V lost 5 bases, and 7 bases had no gene match. Germline CDR1 reads SGHNT; CDR2 reads YENEEA. The CDR3 spans 15 residues. Written as DNA, the CDR3 is TGTGCCAGCAGCCGATCGACAGGGTTCACAGATACGCAGTATTTT. Encoded protein: CASSRSTGFTDTQYF.

The gene calls are TRBV11-2 and TRBJ1-1; 9 positions match TRBD1. Germline V CDR1 and CDR2: SGHAT, FQNNGV. The CDR3 is 16 residues long. V trimming: 5 bases; J trimming: 5 bases; junction bases outside the gene matches: 12. The CDR3 loop is CASSPIQGATRTEAFF. The CDR3 DNA sequence: TGTGCCAGCAGCCCGATACAGGGGGCTACAAGGACTGAAGCTTTCTTT.

The chain is built from TRBV7-2 and TRBJ2-7, with D maybe TRBD1 (5 bases). The CDR3 extends over 14 amino acids. The germline V gene has CDR1 SGHTA and CDR2 FQGNSA. V dropped 5 bases and J dropped 2 bases, with 13 bases sitting between them. CDR3 sequence reads: CASSLGVGAYEQYF. CDR3 nucleotides: TGTGCCAGCAGCCTCGGAGTAGGGGCCTACGAGCAGTACTTC.

This clone was picked up a small number of times. The chain employs TRBV29-1 and TRBJ1-1, with 7 bases identical to TRBD1. Germline lookup yields CDR1 SQVTM and CDR2 ANQGSEA. This CDR3 has 13 amino acids. V gave up 4 bases and J gave up 1 base; unmatched junction bases: 3. The CDR3 region has the DNA TGCAGCGTTGGACAGGGCAAGAACACTGAAGCTTTCTTT. It yields the protein CSVGQGKNTEAFF.

The chain couples TRBV5-1 to TRBJ2-5; weak D call: TRBD2 (6 bases). Trimming removed 4 bases from V and 2 bases from J, with 15 bases in between. Germline CDR1 and CDR2: SGHRS and YFSETQ. This CDR3 is built from 15 residues. DNA of the CDR3: TGCGCCAGCAGCGGAAGTGGGGGGAGGCAAGAGACCCAGTACTTC. Amino acid sequence: CASSGSGGRQETQYF.

The CDR3 coding sequence is TGTGCCTGGAGTTCAGGGAAGAACACTGAAGCTTTCTTT. Its protein is CAWSSGKNTEAFF. V and J are TRBV30 and TRBJ1-1; tentatively, D is TRBD1 (5 bases). CDR3 size: 13 residues. V lost 2 bases and J 1 base, leaving 8 bases between the germline ends. Germline loops: CDR1 GTSNPN, CDR2 SVGIG (reference sequence).

The chain employs TRBV27 and TRBJ1-6; 9 bases align to TRBD1. The CDR3 runs 17 residues. The V gene's germline CDR1 is MNHEY and CDR2 SMNVEV (reference sequence). V dropped 5 bases and J dropped 8; count of bases not matched to a gene: 13. The DNA for the CDR3 is TGTGCCAGCAGTGCACCCGGGACAGGGAAAGGGTATTCACCCCTCCACTTT. Protein sequence: CASSAPGTGKGYSPLHF.

This clone came up a few times. The genes are TRBV5-4 and TRBJ2-5; 8 bases align to TRBD2. With 5 bases clipped from V and 5 bases from J, the junction kept 11 bases outside the gene matches. In germline, CDR1 is SGHNT, CDR2 YYREEE (reference sequence). This CDR3 has 15 residues. The CDR3 loop is CASRSGLGGTETQYF. DNA for the CDR3: TGTGCCAGCAGGTCGGGACTAGGGGGGACGGAGACCCAGTACTTC.

This clone was counted a few times. The V and J genes are TRBV5-4 and TRBJ1-2; 7 positions match TRBD1. The germline V gene encodes CDR1 SGHNT and CDR2 YYREEE (reference sequence). J gave up 8 bases and V 4 bases, and 8 bases lay outside the gene matches. The CDR3 contains 13 residues. Written as DNA, the CDR3 is TGTGCCAGCAGCCGGGACAGCAAGGAAGGCTACACCTTC. Protein: CASSRDSKEGYTF.

CDR3 amino acids: CASSKPPGLAGVDTQYF. The CDR3 nucleotides read TGTGCCAGCAGCAAACCTCCGGGACTAGCGGGGGTAGATACGCAGTATTTT. The V and J genes are TRBV5-4 and TRBJ2-3; 14 bases align to TRBD2. Germline assignment: CDR1 SGHNT and CDR2 YYREEE (reference sequence). J gave up 5 bases and V 4 bases, and 9 bases lay outside the gene matches. This CDR3 is built from 17 residues.

The V and J genes are TRBV7-2 and TRBJ2-2; 9 bases are shared with TRBD1. The CDR3 runs to 15 residues. CDR1 is SGHTA, CDR2 FQGNSA, per germline. J gave up 6 bases and V 5 bases, and 7 bases lay outside the gene matches. This chain's CDR3 is CASSQDRGMAGELFF. CDR3 sequence (DNA): TGTGCCAGCAGCCAGGACAGGGGTATGGCCGGGGAGCTGTTTTTT.

This sequence joins TRBV19 and TRBJ2-3; D is perhaps TRBD1 (6 bases). The CDR3 spans 16 residues. CDR1 is LNHDA and CDR2 is SQIVND in the germline V gene (reference sequence). Trimming took 3 bases from V and 2 from J, leaving 15 bases between them. The chain's CDR3 is CASSIGQGFSTDTQYF. CDR3 DNA: TGTGCCAGTAGTATTGGCCAGGGGTTTTCCACAGATACGCAGTATTTT.

CDR3 in amino acids: CASSTGTVNTIYF. The CDR3 DNA reads as TGTGCCAGCAGTACCGGGACAGTGAACACCATATATTTT. The chain joins TRBV6-5 to TRBJ1-3, with TRBD1 matching 7 bases. This CDR3 contains 13 residues. The germline gives CDR1 MNHEY, CDR2 SVGAGI. Losses at the gene ends were 5 bases for V and 7 bases for J; bases not matched to a gene: 5.

The V call is TRBV19, the J call TRBJ1-2; D is perhaps TRBD1 (6 bases). The ends were cut back, 3 bases at V and 3 bases at J, with 8 bases in the middle. CDR1 is LNHDA, CDR2 SQIVND, per germline (reference sequence). This CDR3 contains 13 residues. The CDR3 sequence: CASSIRTDYGYTF. For the CDR3, the DNA is TGTGCCAGTAGTATCAGGACAGACTATGGCTACACCTTC.

DNA of the CDR3: TGCGCCAGCAGCTTGCCGGACAGGGCATCTCCCCTCCACTTT. Its translation: CASSLPDRASPLHF. This chain uses TRBV5-1 with TRBJ1-6, with 8 bases fitting TRBD1. V was pared by 1 base and J by 13 bases, with 7 bases of the junction left unmatched. This CDR3 contains 14 residues. Looked up from germline, CDR1 is SGHRS and CDR2 is YFSETQ.

This sequence joins TRBV30 and TRBJ1-4; D uncertain. The CDR3 consists of 14 residues. The germline gives CDR1 GTSNPN, CDR2 SVGIG (reference sequence). The V end lost 5 bases, the J end lost 3 bases, and 13 bases lay between the germline ends. The DNA for the CDR3 is TGTGCCTGGCAAACCGGGATATCTAATGAAAAACTGTTTTTT. Translation gives CAWQTGISNEKLFF.

The chain couples TRBV6-2 or TRBV6-3 to TRBJ1-5; TRBD1 aligns across 11 bases. This CDR3 spans 14 amino acids. Germline lookup yields CDR1 MNHEY and CDR2 SVGEGT. Unmatched junction bases numbered 7, after V lost 6 bases and J lost 9 bases. CDR3 sequence reads: CASSLGQGAGPQHF. CDR3 nucleotides: TGTGCCAGCAGCCTCGGACAGGGGGCCGGGCCCCAGCATTTT.

For the CDR3, the DNA is TGTGCCTGGACAAGACAGGGCCTGGGTAGCTATGGCTACACCTTC. This gives the protein CAWTRQGLGSYGYTF. V gene TRBV30 combines with J gene TRBJ1-2; the match to TRBD1 covers 7 bases. The germline V gene has CDR1 GTSNPN and CDR2 SVGIG (reference sequence). V trimming: 4 bases; J trimming: 4 bases; junction bases outside the gene matches: 12. The CDR3 is made up of 15 amino acids.

J is TRBJ1-3 and V is TRBV6-5, with D perhaps TRBD1 (5 bases). This CDR3 region has 13 residues. The germline V gene has CDR1 MNHEY and CDR2 SVGAGI. Trimming pared 6 bases from V and 1 base from J, leaving 7 bases between. The CDR3 DNA is TGTGCCAGCAGCGGGGGTTCTGGAAACACCATATATTTT. As protein: CASSGGSGNTIYF.

The rearrangement joins TRBV3-1 (or the pseudogene TRBV3-2) to TRBJ2-2; D is possibly TRBD1 (6 bases). Germline-derived CDR1 and CDR2 are LGHDT and YNNKEL (reference sequence). CDR3 length: 17 amino acids. Trimming removed 1 base at V and 7 bases at J, with 19 bases between. CDR3 in DNA: TGTGCCAGCAGCCAAGGGAGTCCGCAGGGGACCGGCGGGGAGCTGTTTTTT. Its protein is CASSQGSPQGTGGELFF.